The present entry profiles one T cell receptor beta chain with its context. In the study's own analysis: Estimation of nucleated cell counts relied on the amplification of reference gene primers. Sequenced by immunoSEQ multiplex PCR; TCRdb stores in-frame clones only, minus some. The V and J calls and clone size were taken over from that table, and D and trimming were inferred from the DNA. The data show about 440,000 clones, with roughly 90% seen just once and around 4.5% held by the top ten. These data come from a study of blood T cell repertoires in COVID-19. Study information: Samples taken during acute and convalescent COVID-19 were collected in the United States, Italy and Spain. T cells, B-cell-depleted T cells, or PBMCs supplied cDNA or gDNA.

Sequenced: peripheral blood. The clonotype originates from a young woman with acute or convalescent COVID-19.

The CDR3 DNA follows: TGTGCCAGCAGCTTAGCGCTATATACTAGCGGGTACAATGAGCAGTTCTTC. Translated: CASSLALYTSGYNEQFF. The chain carries TRBV7-8 and TRBJ2-1; 9 bases align to TRBD2. Germline V CDR1 and CDR2: SGHVS, FQNEAQ. This CDR3 comprises 17 residues. The J segment lost 4 bases and the V segment lost 0 bases, leaving 7 bases of the junction unmatched. Full variable domain (outside the CDR3, taken from reference TRBV7-8 and TRBJ2-1): GAGVSQSPRYKVAKRGQDVALRCDPISGHVSLFWYQQALGQGPEFLTYFQNEAQLDKSGLPSDRFFAERPEGSVSTLKIQRTQQEDSAVYLCASSLALYTSGYNEQFFGPGTRLTVL.